The 5 T cell receptor beta chains below come from one sample, sequenced in a study of T-cell reconstitution after alpha-beta-depleted transplantation in children. Unique molecular identifiers tagged the TCRbeta library. One entry per CDR3 protein, called by TCRdb with MiXCR from the PCR reads. The table has under 750,000 distinct CDR3 sequences, under 30% seen once; the top ten hold 13% to 15%. The specimen was PBMCs, mostly from graft donor cells, collected 360 days after TCRalphabeta/CD19-depleted stem cell transplant. These receptors were collected from a boy less than two years old who had a stem cell transplant for acute myeloid leukemia, so the T cells may come from the graft donor.

The table lists this clonotype with a few counts. The chain joins TRBV29-1 to TRBJ2-2; D uncertain. CDR1 SQVTM and CDR2 ANQGSEA come from the germline V gene. The V gene lost 2 bases and the J gene lost 5 bases, with 6 bases spanning the gap. CDR3 length equals 12 residues. CDR3: CSVELTTGELFF. The CDR3, as DNA: TGCAGCGTTGAATTGACGACCGGGGAGCTGTTTTTT.

The table lists this clonotype with a few counts. This may arise from a read error, as a much more abundant clone is one base away. The chain uses TRBV7-2 and TRBJ2-1; D is undetermined. The CDR3 contains 10 residues. CDR1 and CDR2 from the germline V gene are SGHTA and FQGNSA. V shed 5 bases and J shed 5 bases, with 1 base lying between them. The CDR3 nucleotides are TGTGCCAGCAGCCACAATGAGCAGTTCTTC. This translates into CASSHNEQFF.

This clonotype was recorded a few times. DNA for the CDR3: TGCAGCGTTGACCTCCAGGGGCATCGGAACGAGCAGTACGTC. Protein: CSVDLQGHRNEQYV. The rearrangement uses TRBV29-1 and TRBJ2-7; possible D gene TRBD1, 6 bases. The CDR3 contains 14 residues. CDR1 and CDR2 from the germline V gene are SQVTM and ANQGSEA. Deletions cut 3 bases from V and 5 bases from J, with 17 bases between.

This clonotype has only a few counts. The chain has TRBV27 and TRBJ2-1; 11 bases fit TRBD2. This CDR3 has 15 amino acids. Germline assignment: CDR1 MNHEY and CDR2 SMNVEV (reference sequence). V lost 1 base and J lost 8; bases outside the gene matches: 4. CDR3 sequence: CASSLFSGGAYEQFF. CDR3 nucleotide sequence: TGTGCCAGCAGTTTATTTAGCGGGGGGGCCTATGAGCAGTTCTTC.

The chain couples TRBV27 to TRBJ1-1; 10 nucleotides agree with TRBD1. Germline assignment: CDR1 MNHEY and CDR2 SMNVEV (reference sequence). V lost 5 bases and J lost 7; bases outside the gene matches: 7. This CDR3 region has 14 residues. The CDR3 coding sequence is TGTGCCAGCAGTACGACAGGGGGCAATGATGAAGCTTTCTTT. Translated, it gives CASSTTGGNDEAFF.